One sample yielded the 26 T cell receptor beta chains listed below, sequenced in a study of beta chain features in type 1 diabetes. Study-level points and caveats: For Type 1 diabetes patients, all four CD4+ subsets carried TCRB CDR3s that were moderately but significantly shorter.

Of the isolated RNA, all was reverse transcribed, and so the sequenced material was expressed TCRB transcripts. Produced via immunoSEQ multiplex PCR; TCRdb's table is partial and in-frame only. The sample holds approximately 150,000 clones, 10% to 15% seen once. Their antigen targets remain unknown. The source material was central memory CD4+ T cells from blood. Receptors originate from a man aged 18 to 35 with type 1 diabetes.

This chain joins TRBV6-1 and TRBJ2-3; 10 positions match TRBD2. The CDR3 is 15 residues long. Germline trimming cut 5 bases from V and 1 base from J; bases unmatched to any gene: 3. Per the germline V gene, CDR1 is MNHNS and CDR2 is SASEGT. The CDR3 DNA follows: TGTGCCAGCAGTAGGACTAGCGGAGGCACAGATACGCAGTATTTT. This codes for CASSRTSGGTDTQYF.

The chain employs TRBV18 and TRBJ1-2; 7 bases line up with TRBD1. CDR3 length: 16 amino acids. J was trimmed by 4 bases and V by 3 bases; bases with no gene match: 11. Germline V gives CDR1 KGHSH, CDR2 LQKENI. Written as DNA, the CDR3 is TGTGCCAGCTCACCTTCAAGAGCAGGGACAGTCTATGGCTACACCTTC. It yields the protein CASSPSRAGTVYGYTF. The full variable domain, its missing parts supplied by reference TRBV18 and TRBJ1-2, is NAGVMQNPRHLVRRRGQEARLRCSPMKGHSHVYWYRQLPEEGLKFMVYLQKENIIDESGMPKERFSAEFPKEGPSILRIQQVVRGDSAAYFCASSPSRAGTVYGYTFGSGTRLTVV.

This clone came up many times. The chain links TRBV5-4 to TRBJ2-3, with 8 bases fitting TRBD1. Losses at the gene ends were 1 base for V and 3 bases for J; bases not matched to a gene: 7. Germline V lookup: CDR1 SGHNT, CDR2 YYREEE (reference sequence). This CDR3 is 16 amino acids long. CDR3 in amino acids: CASSLRGTGRTDTQYF. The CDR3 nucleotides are TGTGCCAGCAGCTTGCGAGGGACAGGTCGGACAGATACGCAGTATTTT.

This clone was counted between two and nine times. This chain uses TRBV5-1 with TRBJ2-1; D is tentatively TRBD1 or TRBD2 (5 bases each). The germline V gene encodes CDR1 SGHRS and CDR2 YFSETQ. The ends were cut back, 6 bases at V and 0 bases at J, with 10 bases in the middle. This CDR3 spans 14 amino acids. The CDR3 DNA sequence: TGCGCCAGCACCCCAGGGAGCTCCTACAATGAGCAGTTCTTC. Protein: CASTPGSSYNEQFF.

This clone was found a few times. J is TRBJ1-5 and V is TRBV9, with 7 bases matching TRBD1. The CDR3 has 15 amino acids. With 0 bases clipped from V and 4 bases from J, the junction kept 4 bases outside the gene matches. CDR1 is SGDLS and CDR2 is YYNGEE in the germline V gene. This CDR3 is CASSVGDRENQPQHF. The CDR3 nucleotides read TGTGCCAGCAGCGTAGGTGACAGGGAGAATCAGCCCCAGCATTTT.

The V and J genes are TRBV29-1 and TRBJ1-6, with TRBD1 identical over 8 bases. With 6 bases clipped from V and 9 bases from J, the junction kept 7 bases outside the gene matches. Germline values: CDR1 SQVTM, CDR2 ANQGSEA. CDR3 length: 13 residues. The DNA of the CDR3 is TGCAGCGTGCTGGAACAGGGGGGTTCACCCCTCCACTTT. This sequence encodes CSVLEQGGSPLHF.

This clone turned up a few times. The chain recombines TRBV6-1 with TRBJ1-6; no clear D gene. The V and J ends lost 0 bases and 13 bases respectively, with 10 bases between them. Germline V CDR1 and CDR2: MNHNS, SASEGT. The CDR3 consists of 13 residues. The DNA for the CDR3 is TGTGCCAGCAGTGAAGCTGGAAGCATTCCCCTCCACTTT. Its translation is CASSEAGSIPLHF.

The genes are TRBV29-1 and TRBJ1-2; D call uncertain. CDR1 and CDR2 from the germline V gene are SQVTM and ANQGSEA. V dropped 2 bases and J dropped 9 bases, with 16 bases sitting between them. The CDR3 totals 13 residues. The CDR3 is CSVERGHSWSYTF. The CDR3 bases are TGCAGCGTTGAACGAGGGCACTCTTGGAGCTACACCTTC.

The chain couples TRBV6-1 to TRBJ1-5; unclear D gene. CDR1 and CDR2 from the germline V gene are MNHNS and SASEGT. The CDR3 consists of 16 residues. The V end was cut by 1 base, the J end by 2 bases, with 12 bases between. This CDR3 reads CASSEGRIRGNQPQHF. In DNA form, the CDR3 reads TGTGCCAGCAGTGAAGGTAGAATTAGGGGCAATCAGCCCCAGCATTTT.

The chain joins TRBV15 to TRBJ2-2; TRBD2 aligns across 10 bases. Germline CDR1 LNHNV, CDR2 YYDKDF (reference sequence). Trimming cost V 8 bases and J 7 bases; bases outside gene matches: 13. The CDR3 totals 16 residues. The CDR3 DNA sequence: TGTGCCACCCGCCCCTCTCTAGCGGGGGCTAACGGGGAGCTGTTTTTT. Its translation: CATRPSLAGANGELFF.

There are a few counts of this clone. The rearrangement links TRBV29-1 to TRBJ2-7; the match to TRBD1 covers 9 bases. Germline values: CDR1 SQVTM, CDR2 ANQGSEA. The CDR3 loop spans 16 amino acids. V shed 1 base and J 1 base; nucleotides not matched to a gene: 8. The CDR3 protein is CSVEGTQGASSYEQYF. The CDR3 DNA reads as TGCAGCGTTGAAGGGACACAGGGGGCATCGTCCTACGAGCAGTACTTC.

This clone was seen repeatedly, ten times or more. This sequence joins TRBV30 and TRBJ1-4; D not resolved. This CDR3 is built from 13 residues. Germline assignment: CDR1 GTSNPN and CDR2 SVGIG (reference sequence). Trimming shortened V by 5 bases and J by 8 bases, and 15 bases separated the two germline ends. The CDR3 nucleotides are TGTGCCTGGGGGAGACCTCCGGTCGAAAAACTGTTTTTT. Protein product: CAWGRPPVEKLFF.

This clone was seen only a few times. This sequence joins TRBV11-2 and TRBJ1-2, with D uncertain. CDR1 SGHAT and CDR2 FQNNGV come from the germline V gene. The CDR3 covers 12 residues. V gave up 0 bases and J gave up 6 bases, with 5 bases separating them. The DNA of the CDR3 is TGTGCCAGCAGCTTAGAGAGGAATGGCTACACCTTC. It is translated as CASSLERNGYTF. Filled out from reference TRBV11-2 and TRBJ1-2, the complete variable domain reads EAGVAQSPRYKIIEKRQSVAFWCNPISGHATLYWYQQILGQGPKLLIQFQNNGVVDDSQLPKDRFSAERLKGVDSTLKIQPAKLEDSAVYLCASSLERNGYTFGSGTRLTVV.

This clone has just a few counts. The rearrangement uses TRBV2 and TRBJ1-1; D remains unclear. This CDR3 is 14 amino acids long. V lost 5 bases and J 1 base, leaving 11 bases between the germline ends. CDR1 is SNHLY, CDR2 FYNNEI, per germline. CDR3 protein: CASSPTRGNTEAFF. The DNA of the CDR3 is TGTGCCAGCAGTCCCACCCGGGGGAACACTGAAGCTTTCTTT.

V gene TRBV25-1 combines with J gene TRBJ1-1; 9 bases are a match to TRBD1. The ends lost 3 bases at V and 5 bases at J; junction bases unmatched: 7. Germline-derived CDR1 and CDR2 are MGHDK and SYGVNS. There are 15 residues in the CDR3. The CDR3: CASSDPTGGETEAFF. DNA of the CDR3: TGTGCCAGCAGTGACCCGACAGGGGGAGAGACTGAAGCTTTCTTT.

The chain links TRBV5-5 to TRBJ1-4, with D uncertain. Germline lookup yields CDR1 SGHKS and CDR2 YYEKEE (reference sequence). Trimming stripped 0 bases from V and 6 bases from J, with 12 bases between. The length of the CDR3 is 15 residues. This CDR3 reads CASSLGPGGDEKLFF. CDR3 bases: TGTGCCAGCAGCTTGGGCCCAGGAGGTGATGAAAAACTGTTTTTT.

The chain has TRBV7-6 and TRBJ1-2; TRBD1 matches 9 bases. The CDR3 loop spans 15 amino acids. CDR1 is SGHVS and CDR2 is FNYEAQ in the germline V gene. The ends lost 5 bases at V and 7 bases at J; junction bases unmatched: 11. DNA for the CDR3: TGTGCCAGCAGCACACAGCCGGGACAGGGAACTGGCTACACCTTC. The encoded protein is CASSTQPGQGTGYTF.

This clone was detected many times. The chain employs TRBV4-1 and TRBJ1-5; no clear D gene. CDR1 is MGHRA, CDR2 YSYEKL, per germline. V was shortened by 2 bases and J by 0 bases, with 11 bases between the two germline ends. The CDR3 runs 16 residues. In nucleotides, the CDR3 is TGCGCCAGCAGCCAAAGCTATAGCTATAGCAATCAGCCCCAGCATTTT. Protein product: CASSQSYSYSNQPQHF.

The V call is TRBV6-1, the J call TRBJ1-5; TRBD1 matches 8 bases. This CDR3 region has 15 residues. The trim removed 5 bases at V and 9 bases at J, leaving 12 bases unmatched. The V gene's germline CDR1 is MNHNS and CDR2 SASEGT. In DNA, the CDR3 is TGTGCCAGCAGTCGCGATGGACAGGGAATGTTGCCCCAGCATTTT. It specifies CASSRDGQGMLPQHF.

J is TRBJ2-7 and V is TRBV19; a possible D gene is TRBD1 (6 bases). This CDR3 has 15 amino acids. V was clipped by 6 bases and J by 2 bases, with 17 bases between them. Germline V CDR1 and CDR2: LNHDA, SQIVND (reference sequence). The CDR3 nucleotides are TGTGCCAGTAGCCTTTCACCAGGGGAGCCCTACGAGCAGTACTTC. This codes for CASSLSPGEPYEQYF.

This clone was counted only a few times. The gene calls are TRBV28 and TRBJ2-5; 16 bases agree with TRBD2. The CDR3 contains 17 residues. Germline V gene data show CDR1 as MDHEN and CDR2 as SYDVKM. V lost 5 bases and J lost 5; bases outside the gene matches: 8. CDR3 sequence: CASSPSGLAGGRETQYF. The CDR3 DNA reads TGTGCCAGCAGTCCCTCGGGACTAGCGGGGGGGCGGGAGACCCAGTACTTC. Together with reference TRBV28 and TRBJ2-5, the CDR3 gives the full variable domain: DVKVTQSSRYLVKRTGEKVFLECVQDMDHENMFWYRQDPGLGLRLIYFSYDVKMKEKGDIPEGYSVSREKKERFSLILESASTNQTSMYLCASSPSGLAGGRETQYFGPGTRLLVL.

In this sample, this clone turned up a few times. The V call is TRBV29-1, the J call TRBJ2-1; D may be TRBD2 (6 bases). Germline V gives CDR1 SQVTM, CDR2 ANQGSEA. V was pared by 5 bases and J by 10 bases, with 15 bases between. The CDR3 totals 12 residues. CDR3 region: CSVLTSGREQFF. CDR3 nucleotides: TGCAGCGTTCTGACTAGTGGGAGAGAGCAGTTCTTC.

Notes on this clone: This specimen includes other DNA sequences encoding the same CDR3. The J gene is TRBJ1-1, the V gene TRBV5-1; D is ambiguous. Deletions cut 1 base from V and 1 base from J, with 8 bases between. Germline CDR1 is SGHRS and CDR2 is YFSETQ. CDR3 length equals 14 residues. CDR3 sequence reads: CASSLSGENTEAFF. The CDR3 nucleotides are TGCGCCAGCAGCTTGAGCGGGGAGAACACTGAAGCTTTCTTT.

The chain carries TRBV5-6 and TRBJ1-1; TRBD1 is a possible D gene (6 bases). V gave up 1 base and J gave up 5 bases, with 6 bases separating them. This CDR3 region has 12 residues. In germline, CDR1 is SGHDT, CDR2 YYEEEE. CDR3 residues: CASSLQGTEAFF. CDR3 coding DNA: TGTGCCAGCAGCTTGCAGGGGACTGAAGCTTTCTTT.

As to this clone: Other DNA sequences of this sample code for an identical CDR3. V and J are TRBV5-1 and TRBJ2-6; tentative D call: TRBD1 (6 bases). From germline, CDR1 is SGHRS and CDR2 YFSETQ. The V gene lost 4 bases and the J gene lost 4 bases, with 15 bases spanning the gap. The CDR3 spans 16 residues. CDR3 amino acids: CASSLDRFSGANVLTF. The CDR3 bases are TGCGCCAGCAGCCTCGACAGGTTCTCCGGGGCCAACGTCCTGACTTTC.

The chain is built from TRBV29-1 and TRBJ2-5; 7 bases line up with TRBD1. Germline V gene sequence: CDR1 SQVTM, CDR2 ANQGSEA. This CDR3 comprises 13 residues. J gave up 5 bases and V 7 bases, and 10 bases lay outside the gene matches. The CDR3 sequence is CSGTQGFRETQYF. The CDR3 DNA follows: TGCAGCGGCACACAGGGGTTCAGGGAGACCCAGTACTTC.